Sequencing of this T cell receptor (beta chain) was carried out in a study of control samples from healthy donors and cancer patients. The CDR3 length is 14 residues. Per the germline V gene, CDR1 is MDHEN and CDR2 is SYDVKM. V was clipped by 6 bases and J by 5 bases, with 16 bases between them. The repertoire was sequenced with immunoSEQ multiplex PCR; TCRdb's copy has only in-frame clones and lacks some. The table shows under 65,000 clones, with around nine tenths occurring only once. Sequencing was carried out using PBMCs. The receptor comes from a woman aged 50 to 60 with colorectal cancer. This chain connects TRBV28 to TRBJ2-5; unclear D gene. The CDR3 DNA follows: TGTGCCAGCAGCCCCCCGCCTCCTGCGGAGACCCAGTACTTC. Translation gives CASSPPPPAETQYF.